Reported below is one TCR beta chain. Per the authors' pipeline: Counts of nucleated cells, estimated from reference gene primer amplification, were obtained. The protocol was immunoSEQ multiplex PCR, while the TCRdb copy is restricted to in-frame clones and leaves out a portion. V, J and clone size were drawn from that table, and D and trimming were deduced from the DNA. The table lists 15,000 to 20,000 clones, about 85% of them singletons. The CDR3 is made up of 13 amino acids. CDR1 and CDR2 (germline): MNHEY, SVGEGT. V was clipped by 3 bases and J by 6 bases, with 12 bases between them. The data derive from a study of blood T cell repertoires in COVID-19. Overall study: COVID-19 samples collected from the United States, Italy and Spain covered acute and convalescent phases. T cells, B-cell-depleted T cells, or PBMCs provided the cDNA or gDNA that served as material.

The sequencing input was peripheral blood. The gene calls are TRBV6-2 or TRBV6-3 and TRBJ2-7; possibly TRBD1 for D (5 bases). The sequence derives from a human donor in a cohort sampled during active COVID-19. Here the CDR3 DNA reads TGTGCCAGCAGTTATCTAAGGGGAACCGAGCAGTACTTC. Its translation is CASSYLRGTEQYF.